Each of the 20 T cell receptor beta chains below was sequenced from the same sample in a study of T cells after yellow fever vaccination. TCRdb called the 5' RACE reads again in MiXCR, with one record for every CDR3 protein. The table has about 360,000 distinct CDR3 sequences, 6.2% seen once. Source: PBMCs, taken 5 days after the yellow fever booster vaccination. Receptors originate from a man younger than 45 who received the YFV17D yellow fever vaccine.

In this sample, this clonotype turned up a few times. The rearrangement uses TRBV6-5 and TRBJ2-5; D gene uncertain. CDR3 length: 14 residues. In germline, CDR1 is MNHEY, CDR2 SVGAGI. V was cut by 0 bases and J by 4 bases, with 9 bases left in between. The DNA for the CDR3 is TGTGCCAGCAGTTACTCAGGCGCAGGAGAGACCCAGTACTTC. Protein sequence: CASSYSGAGETQYF.

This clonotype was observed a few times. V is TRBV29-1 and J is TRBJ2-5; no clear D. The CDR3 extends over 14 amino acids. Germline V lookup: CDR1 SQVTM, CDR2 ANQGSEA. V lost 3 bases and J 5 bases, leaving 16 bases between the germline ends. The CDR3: CSVDQATQGETQYF. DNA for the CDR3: TGCAGCGTTGATCAAGCCACCCAAGGGGAGACCCAGTACTTC. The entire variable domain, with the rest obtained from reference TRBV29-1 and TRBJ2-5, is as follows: SAVISQKPSRDICQRGTSLTIQCQVDSQVTMMFWYRQQPGQSLTLIATANQGSEATYESGFVIDKFPISRPNLTFSTLTVSNMSPEDSSIYLCSVDQATQGETQYFGPGTRLLVL.

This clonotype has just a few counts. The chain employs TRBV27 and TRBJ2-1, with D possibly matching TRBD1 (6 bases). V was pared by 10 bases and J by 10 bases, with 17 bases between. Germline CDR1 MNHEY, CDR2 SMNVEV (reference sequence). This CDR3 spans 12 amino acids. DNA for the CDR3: TGTGCCATTATCGGACAGTTCGGCGAGCAGTTCTTC. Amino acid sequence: CAIIGQFGEQFF.

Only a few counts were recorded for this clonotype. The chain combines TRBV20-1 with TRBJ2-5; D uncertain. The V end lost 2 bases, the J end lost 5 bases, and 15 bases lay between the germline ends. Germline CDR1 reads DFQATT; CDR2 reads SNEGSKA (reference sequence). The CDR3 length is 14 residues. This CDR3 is CSARTRVVLETQYF. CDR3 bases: TGCAGTGCTAGAACCCGGGTGGTCCTCGAGACCCAGTACTTC.

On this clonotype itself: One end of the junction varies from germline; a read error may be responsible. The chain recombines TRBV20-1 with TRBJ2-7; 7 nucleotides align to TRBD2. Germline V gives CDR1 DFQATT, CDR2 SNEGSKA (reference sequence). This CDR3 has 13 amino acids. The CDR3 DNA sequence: TGCAGTGCTAGGGCTAGCGGTTCCTACGAGCTGTACTTC. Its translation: CSARASGSYELYF.

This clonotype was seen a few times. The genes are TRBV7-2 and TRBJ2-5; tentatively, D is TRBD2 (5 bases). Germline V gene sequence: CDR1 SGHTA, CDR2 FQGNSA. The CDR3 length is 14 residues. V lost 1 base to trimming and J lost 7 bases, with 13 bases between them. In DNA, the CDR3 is TGTGCCAGCAGCTTAGGACTATCCGGGGTGACCCAGTACTTC. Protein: CASSLGLSGVTQYF.

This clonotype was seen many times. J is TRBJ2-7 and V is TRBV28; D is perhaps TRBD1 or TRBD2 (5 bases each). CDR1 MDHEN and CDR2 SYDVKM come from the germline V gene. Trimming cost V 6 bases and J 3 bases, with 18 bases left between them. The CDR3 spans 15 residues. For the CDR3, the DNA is TGTGCCAGCAGACCTCAGGGTGGGGAGTTCTACGAGCAGTACTTC. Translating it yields CASRPQGGEFYEQYF.

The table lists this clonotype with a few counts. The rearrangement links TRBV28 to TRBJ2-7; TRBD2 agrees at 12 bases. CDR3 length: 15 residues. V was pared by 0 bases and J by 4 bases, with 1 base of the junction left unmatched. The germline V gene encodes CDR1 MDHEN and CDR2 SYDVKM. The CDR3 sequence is CASSLWTSGSYEQYF. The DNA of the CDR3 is TGTGCCAGCAGTTTATGGACTAGCGGGAGTTACGAGCAGTACTTC.

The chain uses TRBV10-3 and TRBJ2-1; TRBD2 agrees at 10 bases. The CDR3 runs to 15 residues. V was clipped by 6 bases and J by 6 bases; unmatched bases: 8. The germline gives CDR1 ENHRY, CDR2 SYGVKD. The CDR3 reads CAIREEAGGSNEQFF. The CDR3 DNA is TGTGCCATCAGGGAGGAAGCGGGAGGGAGCAATGAGCAGTTCTTC.

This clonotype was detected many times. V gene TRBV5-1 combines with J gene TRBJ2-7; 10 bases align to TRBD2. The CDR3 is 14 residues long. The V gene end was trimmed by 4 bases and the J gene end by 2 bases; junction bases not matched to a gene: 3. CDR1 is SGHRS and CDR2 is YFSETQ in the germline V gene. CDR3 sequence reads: CASSLGTSAYEQYF. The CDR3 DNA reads TGCGCCAGCAGCCTGGGGACTAGCGCCTACGAGCAGTACTTC.

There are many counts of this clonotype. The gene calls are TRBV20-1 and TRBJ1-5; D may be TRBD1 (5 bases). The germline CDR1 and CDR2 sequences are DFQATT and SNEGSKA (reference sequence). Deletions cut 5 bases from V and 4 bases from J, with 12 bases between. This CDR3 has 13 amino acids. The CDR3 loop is CSAYDGGNQPQHF. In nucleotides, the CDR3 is TGCAGTGCTTATGACGGGGGGAATCAGCCCCAGCATTTT.

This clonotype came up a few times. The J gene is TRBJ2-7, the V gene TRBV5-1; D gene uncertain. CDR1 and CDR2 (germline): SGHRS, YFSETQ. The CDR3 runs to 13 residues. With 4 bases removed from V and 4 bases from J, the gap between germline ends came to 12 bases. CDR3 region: CASSEDRHYEQYF. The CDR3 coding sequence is TGCGCCAGCAGCGAGGATCGGCATTACGAGCAGTACTTC.

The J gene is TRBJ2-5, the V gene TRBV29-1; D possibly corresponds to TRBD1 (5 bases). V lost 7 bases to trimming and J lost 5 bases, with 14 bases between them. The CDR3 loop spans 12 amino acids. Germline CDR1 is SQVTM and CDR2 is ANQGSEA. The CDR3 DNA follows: TGCAGCGAGGTCAGGGCTGGGGAGACCCAGTACTTC. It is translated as CSEVRAGETQYF.

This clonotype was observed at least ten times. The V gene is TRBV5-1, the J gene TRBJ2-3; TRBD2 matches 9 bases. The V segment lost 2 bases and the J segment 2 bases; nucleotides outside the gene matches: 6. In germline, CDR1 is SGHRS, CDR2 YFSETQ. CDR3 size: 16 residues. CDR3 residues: CASSFTLAGYTDTQYF. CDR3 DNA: TGCGCCAGCAGCTTTACTCTAGCGGGATACACAGATACGCAGTATTTT.

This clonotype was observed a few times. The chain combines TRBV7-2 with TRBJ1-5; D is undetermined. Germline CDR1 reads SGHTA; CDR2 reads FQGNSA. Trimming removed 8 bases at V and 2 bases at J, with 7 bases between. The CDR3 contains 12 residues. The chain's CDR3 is CASEDGNQPQHF. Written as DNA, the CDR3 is TGTGCCAGCGAGGATGGCAATCAGCCCCAGCATTTT. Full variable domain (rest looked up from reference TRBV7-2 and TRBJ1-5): GAGVSQSPSNKVTEKGKDVELRCDPISGHTALYWYRQSLGQGLEFLIYFQGNSAPDKSGLPSDRFSAERTGGSVSTLTIQRTQQEDSAVYLCASEDGNQPQHFGDGTRLSIL.

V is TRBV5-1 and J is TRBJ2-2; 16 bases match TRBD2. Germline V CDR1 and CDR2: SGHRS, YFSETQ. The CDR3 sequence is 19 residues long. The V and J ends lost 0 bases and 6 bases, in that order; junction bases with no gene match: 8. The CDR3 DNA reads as TGCGCCAGCAGCTTGGCTTCGGGACTAGCGGGAGGGCCGGCCGGGGAGCTGTTTTTT. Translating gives CASSLASGLAGGPAGELFF.

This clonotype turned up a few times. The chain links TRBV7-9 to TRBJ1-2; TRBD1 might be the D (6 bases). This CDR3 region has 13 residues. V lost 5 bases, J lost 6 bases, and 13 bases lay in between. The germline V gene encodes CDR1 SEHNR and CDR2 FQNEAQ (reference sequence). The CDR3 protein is CASSPRGGDGYTF. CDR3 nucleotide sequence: TGTGCCAGCAGCCCTCGAGGGGGTGATGGCTACACCTTC.

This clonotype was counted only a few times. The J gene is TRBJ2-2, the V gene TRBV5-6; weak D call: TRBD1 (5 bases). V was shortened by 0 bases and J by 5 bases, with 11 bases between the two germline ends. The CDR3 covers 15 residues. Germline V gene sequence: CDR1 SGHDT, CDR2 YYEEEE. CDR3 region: CASSLGGPPTGELFF. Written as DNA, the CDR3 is TGTGCCAGCAGCTTGGGGGGCCCCCCTACCGGGGAGCTGTTTTTT.

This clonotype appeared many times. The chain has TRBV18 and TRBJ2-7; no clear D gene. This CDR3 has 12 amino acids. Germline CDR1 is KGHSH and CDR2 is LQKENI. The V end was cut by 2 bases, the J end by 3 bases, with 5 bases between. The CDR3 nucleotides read TGTGCCAGCTCACCAAACCTCTACGAGCAGTACTTC. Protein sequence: CASSPNLYEQYF.

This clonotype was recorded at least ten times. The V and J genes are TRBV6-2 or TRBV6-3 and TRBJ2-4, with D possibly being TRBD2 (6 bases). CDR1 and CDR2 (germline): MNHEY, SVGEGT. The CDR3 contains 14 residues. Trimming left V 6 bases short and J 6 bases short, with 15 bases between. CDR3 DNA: TGTGCCAGCAGCCTTTCTAGCGATGGAAACATTCAGTACTTC. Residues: CASSLSSDGNIQYF.